This TCR beta chain was recovered during a study of beta chain features in type 1 diabetes. Study-level findings and limits: Among patients with Type 1 diabetes, TCRB CDR3s were moderately but significantly shorter in every one of the four CD4+ subsets. For patients, the naive, central memory and Treg TCRB repertoires appeared more alike than for healthy donors.

Trimming removed 3 bases at V and 4 bases at J, with 9 bases between. The CDR3 is 14 residues long. Germline CDR1 and CDR2: SNHLY and FYNNEI. What was sequenced were expressed TCRB transcripts, since all of the isolated RNA had been reverse transcribed. Profiled with immunoSEQ multiplex PCR; TCRdb holds only in-frame clones, not every one. The repertoire holds 300,000 to 350,000 clones, about 14% seen once, with about 0.016% in the top ten. This clone has just a few counts. Antigen: not known. Input material: naive CD4+ T cells from blood. This TCR derives from a woman aged 18-29 years with type 1 diabetes. The chain carries TRBV2 and TRBJ2-2; D not resolved. In DNA form, the CDR3 reads TGTGCCAGCAGTGAGCTCCAGATCACCGGGGAGCTGTTTTTT. Its translation is CASSELQITGELFF.